The next 8 T cell receptor beta chains were all read from a single sample in a study of cytotoxic CD8 clonotypes in ibrutinib-treated CLL. The protocol was immunoSEQ multiplex PCR, while the TCRdb copy is restricted to in-frame clones and leaves out a portion. This sample has some 300,000 clones, with approximately 80% found just once. The source material was PBMCs, sampled before ibrutinib treatment. The origin of the receptors is a human donor with chronic lymphocytic leukemia.

The chain is built from TRBV6-1 and TRBJ2-1; 13 nucleotides line up with TRBD2. This CDR3 has 16 amino acids. The germline gives CDR1 MNHNS, CDR2 SASEGT. After removal of 3 bases from V and 6 bases from J, the junction contained 5 bases not matched to a gene. The CDR3 sequence: CASSDHGLAGANEQFF. CDR3 nucleotides: TGTGCCAGCAGTGACCACGGACTAGCGGGAGCCAATGAGCAGTTCTTC.

This clone was recorded once. J is TRBJ2-1 and V is TRBV9; 9 positions match TRBD2. The CDR3 has 16 residues. Germline CDR1 is SGDLS and CDR2 is YYNGEE. The junction had 8 bases not matched to a gene; V was cut back by 0 bases and J by 7 bases. The CDR3 reads CASSVGSGSSRNEQFF. In DNA form, the CDR3 reads TGTGCCAGCAGCGTAGGTAGCGGGAGTTCACGGAATGAGCAGTTCTTC.

This clone was seen only a few times. J is TRBJ2-5 and V is TRBV5-6; no firm D call. This CDR3 spans 14 amino acids. Germline lookup yields CDR1 SGHDT and CDR2 YYEEEE. Trimming shortened V by 4 bases and J by 2 bases, and 12 bases separated the two germline ends. CDR3 residues: CASSAAVDQETQYF. The DNA for the CDR3 is TGTGCCAGCAGCGCGGCGGTCGATCAAGAGACCCAGTACTTC.

The genes are TRBV18 and TRBJ2-7; D is possibly TRBD1 (6 bases). Between the trimmed V and J ends, which lost 6 bases and 2 bases, there was a span of 8 bases. The CDR3 covers 12 residues. Looked up from germline, CDR1 is KGHSH and CDR2 is LQKENI. The CDR3 nucleotides read TGTGCCAGCTCGGGGGCCCCCTACGAGCAGTACTTC. It is translated as CASSGAPYEQYF.

This rearrangement joins TRBV18 to TRBJ1-1; the D gene is possibly TRBD1 (6 bases). Between the trimmed V and J ends, which lost 3 bases and 0 bases, there was a span of 11 bases. The CDR3 runs to 15 residues. Germline-derived CDR1 and CDR2 are KGHSH and LQKENI. DNA for the CDR3: TGTGCCAGCTCACCGCAGGGACACATGAACACTGAAGCTTTCTTT. Protein: CASSPQGHMNTEAFF. The variable domain in full, completed from reference TRBV18 and TRBJ1-1, reads NAGVMQNPRHLVRRRGQEARLRCSPMKGHSHVYWYRQLPEEGLKFMVYLQKENIIDESGMPKERFSAEFPKEGPSILRIQQVVRGDSAAYFCASSPQGHMNTEAFFGQGTRLTVV.

The chain carries TRBV18 and TRBJ2-1; 9 positions agree with TRBD2. This CDR3 comprises 15 residues. The J segment lost 1 base and the V segment lost 6 bases, leaving 4 bases of the junction unmatched. Germline V CDR1 and CDR2: KGHSH, LQKENI. CDR3 in DNA: TGTGCCAGCTCTCCGACTAGCGGATCCTACAATGAGCAGTTCTTC. This codes for CASSPTSGSYNEQFF.

This chain connects TRBV4-1 to TRBJ2-7; weak D call: TRBD1 (6 bases). The ends were cut back, 0 bases at V and 6 bases at J, with 18 bases in the middle. CDR3 length equals 16 residues. The germline CDR1 and CDR2 sequences are MGHRA and YSYEKL. The CDR3 here is CASSQDPDSVLVEQYF. The CDR3 coding sequence is TGCGCCAGCAGCCAAGACCCGGACAGTGTCTTGGTCGAGCAGTACTTC.

V and J are TRBV30 and TRBJ2-5; D is possibly TRBD1 or TRBD2 (5 bases each). The ends were cut back, 7 bases at V and 2 bases at J, with 14 bases in the middle. This CDR3 is 13 amino acids long. The germline V gene has CDR1 GTSNPN and CDR2 SVGIG (reference sequence). The CDR3 protein is CAFTGTEQETQYF. The DNA for the CDR3 is TGTGCCTTCACCGGGACGGAACAAGAGACCCAGTACTTC.